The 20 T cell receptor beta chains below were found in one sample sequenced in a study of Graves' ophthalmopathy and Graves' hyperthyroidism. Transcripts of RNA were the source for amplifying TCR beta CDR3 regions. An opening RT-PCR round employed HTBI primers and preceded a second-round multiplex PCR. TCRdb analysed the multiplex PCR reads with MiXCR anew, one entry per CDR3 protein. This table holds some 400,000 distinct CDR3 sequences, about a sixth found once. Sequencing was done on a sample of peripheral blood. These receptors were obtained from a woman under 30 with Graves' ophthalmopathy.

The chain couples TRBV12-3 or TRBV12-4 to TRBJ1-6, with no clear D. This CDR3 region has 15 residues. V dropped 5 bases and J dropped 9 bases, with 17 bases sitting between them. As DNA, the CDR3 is TGTGCCAGCAGTCCACGACGGGGTATGGGTTCACCCCTCCACTTT. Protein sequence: CASSPRRGMGSPLHF.

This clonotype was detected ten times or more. The CDR3 region has the DNA TGTGCCAGCAGTGAATTTGGAAGAACGAACACCGGGGAGCTGTTTTTT. Protein: CASSEFGRTNTGELFF. The gene calls are TRBV6-1 and TRBJ2-2; D gene uncertain. Trimming pared 2 bases from V and 0 bases from J, leaving 10 bases between. Germline V CDR1 and CDR2: MNHNS, SASEGT. The CDR3 contains 16 residues.

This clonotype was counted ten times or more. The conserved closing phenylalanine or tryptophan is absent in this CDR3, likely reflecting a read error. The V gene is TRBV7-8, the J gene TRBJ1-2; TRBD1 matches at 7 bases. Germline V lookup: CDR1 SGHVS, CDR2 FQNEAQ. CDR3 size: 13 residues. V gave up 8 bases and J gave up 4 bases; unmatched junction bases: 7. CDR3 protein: CASRGGGPYGYTL. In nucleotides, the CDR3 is TGTGCCAGCCGGGGAGGGGGCCCCTATGGCTACACCCTC.

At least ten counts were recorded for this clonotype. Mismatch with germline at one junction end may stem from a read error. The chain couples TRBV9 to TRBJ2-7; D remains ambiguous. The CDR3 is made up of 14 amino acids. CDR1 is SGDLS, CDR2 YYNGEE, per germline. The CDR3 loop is CASGVGRVGDEQYF. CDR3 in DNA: TGTGCCAGCGGCGTAGGTAGGGTTGGAGACGAGCAGTACTTC.

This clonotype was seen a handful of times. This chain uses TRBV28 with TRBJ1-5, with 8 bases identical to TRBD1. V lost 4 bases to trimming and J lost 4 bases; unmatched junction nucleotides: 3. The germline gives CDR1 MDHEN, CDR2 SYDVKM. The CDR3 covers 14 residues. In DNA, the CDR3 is TGTGCCAGCAGTTCGGACAGGGAGAATCAGCCCCAGCATTTT. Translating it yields CASSSDRENQPQHF.

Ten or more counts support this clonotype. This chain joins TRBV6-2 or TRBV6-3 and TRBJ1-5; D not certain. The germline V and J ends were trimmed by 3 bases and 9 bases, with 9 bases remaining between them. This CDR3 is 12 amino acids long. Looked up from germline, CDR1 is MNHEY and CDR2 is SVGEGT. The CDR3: CASSYELRPQHF. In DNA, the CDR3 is TGTGCCAGCAGTTATGAGCTCCGGCCCCAGCATTTT.

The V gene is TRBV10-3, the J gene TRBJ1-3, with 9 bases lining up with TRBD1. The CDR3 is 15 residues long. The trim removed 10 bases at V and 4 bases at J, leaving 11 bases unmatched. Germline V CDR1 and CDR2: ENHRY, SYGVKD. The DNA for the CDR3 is TGTGCCACCGCGGGGCCGGGACAGGGAGGAAACACCATATATTTT. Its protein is CATAGPGQGGNTIYF.

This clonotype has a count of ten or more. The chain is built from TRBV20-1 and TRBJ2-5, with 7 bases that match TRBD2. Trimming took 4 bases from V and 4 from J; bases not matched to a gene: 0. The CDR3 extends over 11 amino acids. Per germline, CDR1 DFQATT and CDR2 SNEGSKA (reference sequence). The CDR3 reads CSATGGETQYF. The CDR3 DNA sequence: TGCAGTGCTACGGGGGGAGAGACCCAGTACTTC.

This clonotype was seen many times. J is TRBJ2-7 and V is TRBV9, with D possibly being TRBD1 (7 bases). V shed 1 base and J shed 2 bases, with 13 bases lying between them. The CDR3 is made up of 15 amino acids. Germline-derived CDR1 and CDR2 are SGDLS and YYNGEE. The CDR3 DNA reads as TGTGCCAGCAGCGTATCAGGGGGGTCCACCTACGAGCAGTACTTC. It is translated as CASSVSGGSTYEQYF.

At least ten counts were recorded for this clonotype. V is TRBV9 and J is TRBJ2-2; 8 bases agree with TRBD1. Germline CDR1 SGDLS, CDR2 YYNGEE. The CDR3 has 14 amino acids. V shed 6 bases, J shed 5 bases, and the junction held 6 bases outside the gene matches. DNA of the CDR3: TGTGCCAGCACGCAGGGGGCACTTACCGGGGAGCTGTTTTTT. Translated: CASTQGALTGELFF.

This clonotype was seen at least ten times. The CDR3, as DNA: TGTGCCAGCAGTTTCTCGTCAAAAGGGACTTATGAAAACACCATATATTTT. Its protein is CASSFSSKGTYENTIYF. The chain joins TRBV28 to TRBJ1-3, with a possible D match to TRBD1 (5 bases). The CDR3 loop spans 17 amino acids. V lost 3 bases and J 6 bases, leaving 21 bases between the germline ends. CDR1 is MDHEN, CDR2 SYDVKM, per germline.

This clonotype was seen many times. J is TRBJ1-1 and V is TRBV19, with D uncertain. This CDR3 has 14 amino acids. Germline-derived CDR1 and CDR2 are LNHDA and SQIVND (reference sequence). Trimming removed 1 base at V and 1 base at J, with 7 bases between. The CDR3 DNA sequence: TGTGCCAGTAGTATAGCCGGCGGGAACACTGAAGCTTTCTTT. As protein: CASSIAGGNTEAFF.

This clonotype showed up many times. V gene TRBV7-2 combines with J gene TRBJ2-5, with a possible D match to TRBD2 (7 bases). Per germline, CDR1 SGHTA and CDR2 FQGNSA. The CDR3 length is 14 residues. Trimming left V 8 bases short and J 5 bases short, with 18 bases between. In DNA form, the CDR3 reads TGTGCCAGCCGGGGGCGGGAGTGGTGGGAGACCCAGTACTTC. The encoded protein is CASRGREWWETQYF.

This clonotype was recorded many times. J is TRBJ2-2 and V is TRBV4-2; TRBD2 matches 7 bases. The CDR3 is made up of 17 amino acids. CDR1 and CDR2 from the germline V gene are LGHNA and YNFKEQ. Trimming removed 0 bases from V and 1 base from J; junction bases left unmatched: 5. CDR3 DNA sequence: TGTGCCAGCAGCCAAGATTTTGGCGGGGGGAACACCGGGGAGCTGTTTTTT. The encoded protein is CASSQDFGGGNTGELFF.

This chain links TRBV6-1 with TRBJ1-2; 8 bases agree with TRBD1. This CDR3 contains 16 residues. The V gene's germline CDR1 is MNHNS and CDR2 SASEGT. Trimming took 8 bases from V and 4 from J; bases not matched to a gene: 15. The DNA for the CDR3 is TGTGCCAGCCGTGGTTCAACCGGGACAGGCTCCTATGGCTACACCTTC. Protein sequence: CASRGSTGTGSYGYTF.

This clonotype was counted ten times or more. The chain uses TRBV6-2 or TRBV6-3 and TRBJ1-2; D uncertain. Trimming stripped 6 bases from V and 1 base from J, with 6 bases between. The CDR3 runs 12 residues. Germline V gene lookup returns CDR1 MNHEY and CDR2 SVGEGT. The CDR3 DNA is TGTGCCAGCAGGGGTCTTAACTATGGCTACACCTTC. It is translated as CASRGLNYGYTF.

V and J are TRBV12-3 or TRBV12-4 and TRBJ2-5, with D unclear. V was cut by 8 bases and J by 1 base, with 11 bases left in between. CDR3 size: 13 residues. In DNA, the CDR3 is TGTGCCAGCGGCAGGCAGATCCAAGAGACCCAGTACTTC. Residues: CASGRQIQETQYF.

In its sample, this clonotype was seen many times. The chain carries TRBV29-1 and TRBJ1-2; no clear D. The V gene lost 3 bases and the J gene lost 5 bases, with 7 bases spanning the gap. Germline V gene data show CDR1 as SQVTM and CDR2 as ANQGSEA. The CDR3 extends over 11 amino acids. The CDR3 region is CSVEGGYGYTF. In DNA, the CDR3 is TGCAGCGTTGAGGGCGGGTATGGCTACACCTTC.

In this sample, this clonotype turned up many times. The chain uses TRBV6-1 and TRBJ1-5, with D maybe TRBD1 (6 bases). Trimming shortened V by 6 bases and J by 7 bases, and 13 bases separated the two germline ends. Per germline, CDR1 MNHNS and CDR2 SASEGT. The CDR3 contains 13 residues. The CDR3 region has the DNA TGTGCCAGCAGCACAGGGACGAGGCAGCCCCAGCATTTT. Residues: CASSTGTRQPQHF.

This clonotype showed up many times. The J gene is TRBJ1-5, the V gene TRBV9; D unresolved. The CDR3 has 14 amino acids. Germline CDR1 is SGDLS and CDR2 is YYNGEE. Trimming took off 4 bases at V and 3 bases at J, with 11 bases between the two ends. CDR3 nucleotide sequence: TGTGCCAGCAGCCCCGACGGGGTCAATCAGCCCCAGCATTTT. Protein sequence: CASSPDGVNQPQHF.